These 29 T cell receptor beta chains share one sample of origin, sequenced in a study of T-cell memory formation after mild COVID-19. MiXCR was run by TCRdb on the 5' RACE reads, yielding one entry per CDR3 protein. The data contain more than 250,000 distinct CDR3 sequences, about a sixth of them seen just once; the ten biggest clones take up 22%. Sequencing was performed on PBMCs or a T cell subset sorted from them (not recorded which). Source of these receptors: a man aged 18 to 30 who had mild COVID-19 (a few samples of this study predate the infection). Cell type and time point are not known.

The rearrangement joins TRBV2 to TRBJ2-7; the match to TRBD1 covers 9 bases. V trimming: 1 base; J trimming: 3 bases; junction bases outside the gene matches: 4. Germline V gives CDR1 SNHLY, CDR2 FYNNEI. The CDR3 covers 15 residues. The CDR3 region is CASSEGGQGFYEQYF. Here the CDR3 DNA reads TGTGCCAGCAGTGAAGGGGGACAGGGATTCTACGAGCAGTACTTC.

This clonotype was seen only a few times. The chain carries TRBV3-1 and TRBJ1-2, with 8 bases identical to TRBD1. Trimming took 0 bases from V and 8 from J; bases not matched to a gene: 14. Germline values: CDR1 LGHDT, CDR2 YNNKEL (reference sequence). This CDR3 has 17 amino acids. The CDR3 DNA reads as TGTGCCAGCAGCCAAGATTCATGGCAGGGGGCCGGTGACGGCTACACCTTC. Its protein is CASSQDSWQGAGDGYTF. The entire variable domain, with the rest obtained from reference TRBV3-1 and TRBJ1-2, is as follows: DTAVSQTPKYLVTQMGNDKSIKCEQNLGHDTMYWYKQDSKKFLKIMFSYNNKELIINETVPNRFSPKSPDKAHLNLHINSLELGDSAVYFCASSQDSWQGAGDGYTFGSGTRLTVV.

This clonotype was seen a handful of times. The chain uses TRBV29-1 and TRBJ2-5, with 8 bases identical to TRBD2. The CDR3 is 14 amino acids. The V gene end was trimmed by 6 bases and the J gene end by 4 bases; junction bases not matched to a gene: 10. Germline V lookup: CDR1 SQVTM, CDR2 ANQGSEA. The CDR3 reads CSVGSQRGIETQYF. In DNA form, the CDR3 reads TGCAGCGTGGGGAGCCAGCGGGGGATAGAGACCCAGTACTTC. Using reference TRBV29-1 and TRBJ2-5 for the parts outside the CDR3, the full variable domain is SAVISQKPSRDICQRGTSLTIQCQVDSQVTMMFWYRQQPGQSLTLIATANQGSEATYESGFVIDKFPISRPNLTFSTLTVSNMSPEDSSIYLCSVGSQRGIETQYFGPGTRLLVL.

This clonotype was seen a few times. The chain recombines TRBV4-1 with TRBJ2-3; 7 nucleotides line up with TRBD2. The CDR3 extends over 15 amino acids. The J segment lost 4 bases and the V segment lost 0 bases, leaving 4 bases of the junction unmatched. Germline values: CDR1 MGHRA, CDR2 YSYEKL. The chain's CDR3 is CASSQELTSADTQYF. The CDR3 DNA reads as TGCGCCAGCAGCCAAGAGTTAACTAGCGCAGATACGCAGTATTTT.

This chain joins TRBV12-3 or TRBV12-4 and TRBJ2-3, with D unresolved. The CDR3 totals 13 residues. V was pared by 6 bases and J by 4 bases, with 11 bases between. CDR3 nucleotide sequence: TGTGCCAGCAGCTCCGACCGTCCAGATACGCAGTATTTT. This codes for CASSSDRPDTQYF.

This clonotype has only a few counts. This sequence joins TRBV27 and TRBJ1-2; 7 bases are a match to TRBD1. Trimming at V came to 3 bases and at J to 3 bases, leaving 7 bases not matched to a gene. Per germline, CDR1 MNHEY and CDR2 SMNVEV (reference sequence). CDR3 length: 15 amino acids. In DNA form, the CDR3 reads TGTGCCAGCAGTTTGTCGGCAGGGGGGTACTATGGCTACACCTTC. It encodes CASSLSAGGYYGYTF.

The rearrangement uses TRBV24-1 and TRBJ2-1; 9 positions match TRBD1. Trimming took 4 bases from V and 8 from J; bases not matched to a gene: 5. The germline CDR1 and CDR2 sequences are KGHDR and SFDVKD. The CDR3 extends over 14 amino acids. The CDR3 coding sequence is TGTGCCACCAGTGACCCCACAGGGGGCCATGAGCAGTTCTTC. It codes for CATSDPTGGHEQFF.

The rearrangement links TRBV5-1 to TRBJ1-4; no clear D gene. Trimming left V 2 bases short and J 7 bases short, with 12 bases between. In germline, CDR1 is SGHRS, CDR2 YFSETQ. The CDR3 has 14 residues. CDR3 residues: CASSLNIGSEKLFF. CDR3 DNA: TGCGCCAGCAGCTTAAATATTGGGAGTGAAAAACTGTTTTTT.

This clonotype occurred many times. The rearrangement links TRBV5-4 to TRBJ2-3, with TRBD2 matching 11 bases. The V gene's germline CDR1 is SGHNT and CDR2 YYREEE (reference sequence). The CDR3 is 15 amino acids. With 3 bases clipped from V and 7 bases from J, the junction kept 7 bases outside the gene matches. The CDR3 DNA follows: TGTGCCAGCAGCTCGACGACTAGCGGGGCATATACGCAGTATTTT. Protein product: CASSSTTSGAYTQYF.

This clonotype was seen a handful of times. The rearrangement joins TRBV12-3 or TRBV12-4 to TRBJ1-1; D not certain. V was pared by 0 bases and J by 6 bases, with 5 bases between. This CDR3 is built from 12 residues. The CDR3 sequence: CASSLARSEAFF. The CDR3 DNA is TGTGCCAGCAGTTTAGCGCGCTCTGAAGCTTTCTTT.

The V call is TRBV7-2, the J call TRBJ2-7; tentative D call: TRBD1 (5 bases). CDR1 is SGHTA and CDR2 is FQGNSA in the germline V gene. The CDR3 length is 16 residues. The V end was cut by 5 bases, the J end by 2 bases, with 19 bases between. CDR3 protein: CASSQTLTASAYEQYF. CDR3 DNA sequence: TGTGCCAGCAGCCAGACACTGACAGCATCGGCCTACGAGCAGTACTTC. Supplemented by reference TRBV7-2 and TRBJ2-7, the full variable domain reads GAGVSQSPSNKVTEKGKDVELRCDPISGHTALYWYRQSLGQGLEFLIYFQGNSAPDKSGLPSDRFSAERTGGSVSTLTIQRTQQEDSAVYLCASSQTLTASAYEQYFGPGTRLTVT.

V and J are TRBV5-1 and TRBJ2-7; D may be TRBD1 (6 bases). The CDR3 contains 16 residues. Germline lookup yields CDR1 SGHRS and CDR2 YFSETQ. V lost 3 bases and J 0 bases, leaving 16 bases between the germline ends. As DNA, the CDR3 is TGCGCCAGCAGCTATCAACAACAGGGAAACTCCTACGAGCAGTACTTC. Translated: CASSYQQQGNSYEQYF.

This clonotype was observed a few times. V and J are TRBV10-3 and TRBJ1-3, with D possibly matching TRBD1 (5 bases). CDR1 is ENHRY, CDR2 SYGVKD, per germline. V lost 7 bases, J lost 4 bases, and 14 bases lay in between. The CDR3 is 14 amino acids. The CDR3 here is CAINPGRGGNTIYF. CDR3 nucleotide sequence: TGTGCCATCAACCCCGGGAGGGGAGGAAACACCATATATTTT.

This clonotype was counted many times. The V gene is TRBV4-2, the J gene TRBJ2-3, with TRBD2 identical over 13 bases. CDR1 and CDR2 (germline): LGHNA, YNFKEQ. This CDR3 is 17 amino acids long. J lost 2 bases, V lost 2 bases, and 4 bases had no gene match. The CDR3 spells CASSQPLAGGDTDTQYF. Here the CDR3 DNA reads TGTGCCAGCAGCCAACCACTAGCGGGGGGGGACACAGATACGCAGTATTTT.

This clonotype was counted a few times. The V call is TRBV7-2, the J call TRBJ1-4, with D perhaps matching TRBD1 (5 bases). Trimming left V 0 bases short and J 6 bases short, with 8 bases between. Germline CDR1 SGHTA, CDR2 FQGNSA. There are 14 residues in the CDR3. In nucleotides, the CDR3 is TGTGCCAGCAGCTTAGCACAGGTTCATGAAAAACTGTTTTTT. As protein: CASSLAQVHEKLFF.

The rearrangement links TRBV15 to TRBJ1-2; D is unresolved. Germline CDR1 LNHNV, CDR2 YYDKDF (reference sequence). V lost 6 bases, J lost 2 bases, and 10 bases lay in between. CDR3 length equals 13 residues. The chain's CDR3 is CATSFRTNYGYTF. The CDR3 DNA sequence: TGTGCCACCAGTTTCCGAACCAACTATGGCTACACCTTC. Variable domain in full (rest from reference TRBV15 and TRBJ1-2): DAMVIQNPRYQVTQFGKPVTLSCSQTLNHNVMYWYQQKSSQAPKLLFHYYDKDFNNEADTPDNFQSRRPNTSFCFLDIRSPGLGDTAMYLCATSFRTNYGYTFGSGTRLTVV.

The CDR3, as DNA: TGTGCCAGCAGTTACTCCTACAGGGGGACCTATGGCTACACCTTC. This sequence encodes CASSYSYRGTYGYTF. The rearrangement joins TRBV6-5 to TRBJ1-2, with 8 bases that match TRBD1. The CDR3 is 15 amino acids. V shed 0 bases, J shed 4 bases, and the junction held 4 bases outside the gene matches. Looked up from germline, CDR1 is MNHEY and CDR2 is SVGAGI.

The chain uses TRBV7-9 and TRBJ1-6; D is unresolved. V was pared by 5 bases and J by 7 bases, with 12 bases between. CDR3 length: 14 residues. Germline loops: CDR1 SEHNR, CDR2 FQNEAQ (reference sequence). The CDR3 DNA sequence: TGTGCCAGCAGCCCATTCAACAGCAATTCACCCCTCCACTTT. It yields the protein CASSPFNSNSPLHF.

The chain uses TRBV5-8 and TRBJ2-7; D is unresolved. Germline CDR1 and CDR2: SGHTS and YDEGEE. V shed 5 bases and J shed 4 bases, with 19 bases lying between them. The CDR3 contains 15 residues. CDR3 protein: CASRPRSSAKYEQYV. For the CDR3, the DNA is TGTGCCAGCAGACCCCGGTCATCGGCGAAGTACGAGCAGTACGTC.

The chain couples TRBV11-2 to TRBJ2-5, with 8 bases identical to TRBD2. The germline CDR1 and CDR2 sequences are SGHAT and FQNNGV. The CDR3 runs to 16 residues. Unmatched junction bases numbered 7, after V lost 0 bases and J lost 4 bases. The CDR3 DNA reads TGTGCCAGCAGCTTAGAAGGCGGGGGGCCTGGAGAGACCCAGTACTTC. This codes for CASSLEGGGPGETQYF.

This clonotype was counted a few times. The rearrangement joins TRBV5-1 to TRBJ2-4; maybe TRBD2 (6 bases). CDR3 length: 14 amino acids. V dropped 5 bases and J dropped 8 bases, with 17 bases sitting between them. Germline CDR1 and CDR2: SGHRS and YFSETQ. The CDR3: CASSPGLGGDIQYF. The CDR3 bases are TGCGCCAGCAGTCCGGGACTTGGGGGTGACATTCAGTACTTC. Based on the CDR3 plus reference TRBV5-1 and TRBJ2-4, the full variable domain is KAGVTQTPRYLIKTRGQQVTLSCSPISGHRSVSWYQQTPGQGLQFLFEYFSETQRNKGNFPGRFSGRQFSNSRSEMNVSTLELGDSALYLCASSPGLGGDIQYFGAGTRLSVL.

V usage is TRBV9 and J usage is TRBJ1-6; the match to TRBD1 covers 7 bases. The CDR3 covers 14 residues. Looked up from germline, CDR1 is SGDLS and CDR2 is YYNGEE. Losses at the gene ends were 0 bases for V and 11 bases for J; bases not matched to a gene: 5. CDR3 DNA: TGTGCCAGCAGCGTAGAAGGACAGGCGACACCCCTCCACTTT. It specifies CASSVEGQATPLHF.

This rearrangement joins TRBV19 to TRBJ2-7; unclear D gene. The CDR3 consists of 13 residues. CDR1 is LNHDA and CDR2 is SQIVND in the germline V gene (reference sequence). V lost 3 bases, J lost 0 bases, and 6 bases lay in between. Here the CDR3 reads CASSITSSYEQYF. The CDR3 region has the DNA TGTGCCAGTAGTATCACCAGCTCCTACGAGCAGTACTTC. The full variable domain, its missing parts supplied by reference TRBV19 and TRBJ2-7, is DGGITQSPKYLFRKEGQNVTLSCEQNLNHDAMYWYRQDPGQGLRLIYYSQIVNDFQKGDIAEGYSVSREKKESFPLTVTSAQKNPTAFYLCASSITSSYEQYFGPGTRLTVT.

In its sample, this clonotype was seen many times. The chain has TRBV5-1 and TRBJ2-3; D tentatively reads TRBD1 or TRBD2 (5 bases each). Germline V gene lookup returns CDR1 SGHRS and CDR2 YFSETQ. Trimming pared 0 bases from V and 5 bases from J, leaving 10 bases between. The CDR3 spans 14 residues. The CDR3 is CASSLAGTGDTQYF. CDR3 coding DNA: TGCGCCAGCAGCTTGGCTGGGACGGGAGATACGCAGTATTTT.

This clonotype was observed a few times. The gene calls are TRBV2 and TRBJ1-5; 7 bases are a match to TRBD1. V was clipped by 5 bases and J by 2 bases; unmatched bases: 9. The CDR3 loop spans 16 amino acids. Germline CDR1 and CDR2: SNHLY and FYNNEI. The DNA for the CDR3 is TGTGCCAGCAGTATGAGGGGGCTCTCTGGCAATCAGCCCCAGCATTTT. Translated: CASSMRGLSGNQPQHF.

The chain has TRBV10-3 and TRBJ1-5, with no clear D. This CDR3 comprises 12 residues. Germline V gene sequence: CDR1 ENHRY, CDR2 SYGVKD. V shed 10 bases and J shed 2 bases, with 9 bases lying between them. The CDR3 DNA is TGTGCCACACAAGTGGGCAATCAGCCCCAGCATTTT. Protein: CATQVGNQPQHF.

At least ten counts were recorded for this clonotype. The J gene is TRBJ2-1, the V gene TRBV4-1; 7 nucleotides line up with TRBD1. V gave up 4 bases and J gave up 1 base; unmatched junction bases: 4. Germline values: CDR1 MGHRA, CDR2 YSYEKL. This CDR3 is built from 15 residues. The chain's CDR3 is CASSPDRASYNEQFF. CDR3 sequence (DNA): TGCGCCAGCAGCCCAGACAGGGCGTCCTACAATGAGCAGTTCTTC.

There are a few counts of this clonotype. This sequence joins TRBV6-2 or TRBV6-3 and TRBJ1-5, with D possibly being TRBD1 (5 bases). This CDR3 is built from 11 residues. Trimming removed 10 bases at V and 5 bases at J, with 9 bases between. The germline gives CDR1 MNHEY, CDR2 SVGEGT. CDR3 coding DNA: TGTGCCACGGGACTATATCAGCCCCAGCATTTT. Encoded protein: CATGLYQPQHF.

This clonotype was detected many times. The chain links TRBV24-1 to TRBJ2-7; possibly TRBD2 for D (5 bases). With 4 bases removed from V and 8 bases from J, the gap between germline ends came to 8 bases. CDR1 is KGHDR and CDR2 is SFDVKD in the germline V gene. This CDR3 spans 11 amino acids. The CDR3 bases are TGTGCCACCAGTGACGGGATTCAGCAGTACTTC. It codes for CATSDGIQQYF.